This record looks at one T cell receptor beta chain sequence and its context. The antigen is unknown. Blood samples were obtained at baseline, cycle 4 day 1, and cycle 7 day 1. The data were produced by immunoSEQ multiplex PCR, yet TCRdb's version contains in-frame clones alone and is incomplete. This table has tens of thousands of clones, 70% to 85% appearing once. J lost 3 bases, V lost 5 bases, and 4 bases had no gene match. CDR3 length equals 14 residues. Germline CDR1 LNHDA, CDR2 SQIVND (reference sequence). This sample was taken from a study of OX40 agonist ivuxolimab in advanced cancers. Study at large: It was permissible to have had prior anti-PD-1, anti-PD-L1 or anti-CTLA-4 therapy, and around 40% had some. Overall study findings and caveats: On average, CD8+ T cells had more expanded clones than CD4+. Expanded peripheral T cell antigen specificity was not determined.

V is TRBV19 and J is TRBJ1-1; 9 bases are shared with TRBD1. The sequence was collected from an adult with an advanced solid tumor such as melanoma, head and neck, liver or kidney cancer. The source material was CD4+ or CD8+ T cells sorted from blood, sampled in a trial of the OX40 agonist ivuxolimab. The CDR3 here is CASSADRGDTEAFF. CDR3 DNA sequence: TGTGCCAGTAGTGCAGACAGGGGGGACACTGAAGCTTTCTTT.